This T cell receptor (beta chain) was recorded in a study of cytomegalovirus exposure and HLA in healthy donors. Study details: Within the Caucasian-associated ancestry cluster were around 81% of the roughly 400 genotyped donors. Study results and limitations: A later analysis linked a missense variant in DCLRE1C to the trimming of TCR beta V and J genes.

To note about this clone: The antigen is not known.

Primers included in the PCR were 60 Vbeta and 13 Jbeta primers. Libraries were prepared by immunoSEQ multiplex PCR; TCRdb keeps only in-frame clonotypes and omits some of them. The sample has under 200,000 clones; 55% to 65% are singletons. Looked up from germline, CDR1 is SQVTM and CDR2 is ANQGSEA. The CDR3 sequence is 14 residues long. The V gene lost 7 bases and the J gene lost 4 bases, with 16 bases spanning the gap. The source is a middle-aged man in good health and CMV-seronegative. The chain carries TRBV29-1 and TRBJ2-2; weak D call: TRBD1 (5 bases). The sample taken for sequencing was PBMCs. The CDR3 loop reads CSGGAPGTTGELFF. The DNA of the CDR3 is TGCAGCGGTGGGGCACCTGGTACCACCGGGGAGCTGTTTTTT.